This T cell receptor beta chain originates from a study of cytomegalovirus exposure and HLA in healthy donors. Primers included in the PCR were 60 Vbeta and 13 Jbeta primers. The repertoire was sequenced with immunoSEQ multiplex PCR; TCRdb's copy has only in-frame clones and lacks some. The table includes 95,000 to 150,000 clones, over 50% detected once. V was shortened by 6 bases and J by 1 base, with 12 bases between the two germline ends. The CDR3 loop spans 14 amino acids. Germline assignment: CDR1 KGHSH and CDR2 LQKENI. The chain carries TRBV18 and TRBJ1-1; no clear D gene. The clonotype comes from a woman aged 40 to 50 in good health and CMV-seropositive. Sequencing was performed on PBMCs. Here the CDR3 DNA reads TGTGCCAGCTCGGTATACTCTCAGAACACTGAAGCTTTCTTT. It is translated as CASSVYSQNTEAFF.